This T cell receptor beta chain originates from a study of OX40 agonist ivuxolimab in advanced cancers. Sequencing was performed with immunoSEQ multiplex PCR; in TCRdb, only in-frame clones are kept and a portion is missing. Of approximately 74,000 clones listed, 75% to 95% are singletons. Source: CD4+ or CD8+ T cells sorted from blood, taken in a trial of the OX40 agonist ivuxolimab. The TCR originated in an adult with an advanced solid tumor such as melanoma, head and neck, liver or kidney cancer.

The CDR3 region is CASSLIGRADTQYF. The DNA of the CDR3 is TGTGCCAGCAGCTTAATCGGGAGAGCAGATACGCAGTATTTT. The chain couples TRBV7-9 to TRBJ2-3; a weak D match, TRBD2 (6 bases). The CDR3 contains 14 residues. Trimming took 2 bases from V and 4 from J, leaving 10 bases between them. Germline lookup yields CDR1 SEHNR and CDR2 FQNEAQ (reference sequence).